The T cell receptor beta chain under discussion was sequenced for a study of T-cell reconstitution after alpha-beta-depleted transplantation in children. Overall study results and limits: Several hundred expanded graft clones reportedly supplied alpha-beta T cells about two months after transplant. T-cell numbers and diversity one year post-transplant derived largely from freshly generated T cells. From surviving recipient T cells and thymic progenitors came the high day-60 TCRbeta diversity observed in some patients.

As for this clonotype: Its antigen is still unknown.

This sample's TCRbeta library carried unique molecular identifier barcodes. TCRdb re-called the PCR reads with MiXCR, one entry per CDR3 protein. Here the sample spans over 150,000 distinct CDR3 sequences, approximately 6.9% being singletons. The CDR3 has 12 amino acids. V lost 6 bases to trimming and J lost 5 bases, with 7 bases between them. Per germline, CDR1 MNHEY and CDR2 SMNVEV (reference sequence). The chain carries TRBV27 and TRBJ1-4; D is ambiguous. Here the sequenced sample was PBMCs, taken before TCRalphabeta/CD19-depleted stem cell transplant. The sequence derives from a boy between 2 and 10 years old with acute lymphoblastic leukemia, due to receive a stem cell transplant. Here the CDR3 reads CASRGLNEKLFF. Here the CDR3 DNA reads TGTGCCAGCAGGGGGTTGAATGAAAAACTGTTTTTT.